The subject of this entry is one T cell receptor beta chain. This sample was taken from a study of blood T cell repertoires in COVID-19. Background on the study: The United States, Italy and Spain supplied acute and convalescent COVID-19 samples. The analysed material was cDNA or gDNA that came from T cells, B-cell-depleted T cells, or PBMCs.

Per the original data handling: Amplification of reference gene primers was used by the study to estimate nucleated cell counts. The table came from immunoSEQ multiplex PCR; TCRdb's copy has only in-frame clones and leaves some out. Clone size and the V and J calls come from that table; the DNA yielded D and trimming. The data hold 100,000 or so clones, with 70% to 85% observed a single time. Germline CDR1 SGHAT, CDR2 FQNNGV. Trimming cost V 8 bases and J 8 bases, with 17 bases left between them. CDR3 length: 13 residues. The chain uses TRBV11-2 and TRBJ2-3; the D gene is possibly TRBD2 (5 bases). The source material was peripheral blood. This clonotype originated in a man aged 55 to 70 with active or convalescent COVID-19. The CDR3 DNA reads TGTGCCAGCGCCCCGGGCGGGCCCGGTACGCAGTATTTT. It encodes CASAPGGPGTQYF.